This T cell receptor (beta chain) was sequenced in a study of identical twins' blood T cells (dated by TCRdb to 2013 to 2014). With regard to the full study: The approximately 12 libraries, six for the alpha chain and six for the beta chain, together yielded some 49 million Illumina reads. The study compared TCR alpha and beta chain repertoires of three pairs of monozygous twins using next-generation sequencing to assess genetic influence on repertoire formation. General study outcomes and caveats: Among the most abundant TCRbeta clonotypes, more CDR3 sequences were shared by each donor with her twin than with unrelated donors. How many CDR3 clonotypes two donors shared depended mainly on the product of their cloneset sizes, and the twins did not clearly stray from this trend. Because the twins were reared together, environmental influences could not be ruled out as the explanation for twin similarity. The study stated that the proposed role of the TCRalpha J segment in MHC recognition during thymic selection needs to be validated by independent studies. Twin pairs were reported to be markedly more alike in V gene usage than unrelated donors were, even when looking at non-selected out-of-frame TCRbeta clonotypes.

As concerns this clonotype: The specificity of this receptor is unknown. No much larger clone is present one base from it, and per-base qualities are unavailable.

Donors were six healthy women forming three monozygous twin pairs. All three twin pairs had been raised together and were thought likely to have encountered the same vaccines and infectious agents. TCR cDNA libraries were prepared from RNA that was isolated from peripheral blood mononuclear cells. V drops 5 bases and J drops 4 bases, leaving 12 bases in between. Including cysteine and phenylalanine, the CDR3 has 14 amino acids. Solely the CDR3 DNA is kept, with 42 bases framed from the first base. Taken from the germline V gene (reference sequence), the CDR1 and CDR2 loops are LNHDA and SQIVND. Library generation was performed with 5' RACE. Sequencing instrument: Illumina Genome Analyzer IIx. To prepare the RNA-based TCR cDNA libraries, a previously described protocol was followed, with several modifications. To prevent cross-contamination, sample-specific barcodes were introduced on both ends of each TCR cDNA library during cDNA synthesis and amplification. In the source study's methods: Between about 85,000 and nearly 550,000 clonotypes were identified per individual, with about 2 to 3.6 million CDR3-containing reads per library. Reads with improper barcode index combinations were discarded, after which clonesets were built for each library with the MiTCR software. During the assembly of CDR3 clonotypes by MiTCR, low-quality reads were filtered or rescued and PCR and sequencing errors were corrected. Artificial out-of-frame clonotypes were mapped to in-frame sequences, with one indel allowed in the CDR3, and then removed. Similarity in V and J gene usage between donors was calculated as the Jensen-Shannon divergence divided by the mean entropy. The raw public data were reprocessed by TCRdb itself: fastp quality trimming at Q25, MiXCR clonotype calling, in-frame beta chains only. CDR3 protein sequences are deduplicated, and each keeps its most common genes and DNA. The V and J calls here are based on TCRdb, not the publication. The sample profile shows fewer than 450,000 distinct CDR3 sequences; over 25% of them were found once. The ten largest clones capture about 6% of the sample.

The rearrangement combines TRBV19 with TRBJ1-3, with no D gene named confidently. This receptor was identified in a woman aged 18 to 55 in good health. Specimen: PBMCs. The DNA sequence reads TGTGCCAGTAGTCTCCAGTCGAGGGGAAACACCATATATTTT. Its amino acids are CASSLQSRGNTIYF.